The source of this T cell receptor (beta chain) is a study of a mutant IDH1 vaccine in newly diagnosed glioma. Study results and caveats: Overall, roughly 95% of patients had vaccine-induced immune responses.

Indicated time point: week 11, during vaccination. Each dose of the vaccine consisted of 300 ug of mutant IDH1 20-mer peptide, with topical imiquimod. Measured with immunoSEQ multiplex PCR; TCRdb has only the in-frame clones, and not every one. The repertoire has about 120,000 clones, 85% to 90% of them found once; the top ten carry under 0.8%. As to this clone: Its specificity is not known.

The CDR3 is 14 amino acids. Germline CDR1 and CDR2: LNHNV and YYDKDF (reference sequence). The V end was cut by 0 bases, the J end by 0 bases, with 6 bases between. The clonotype was recovered from a woman in her 50s with glioma. V and J are TRBV15 and TRBJ2-7; no definite D call. Material: PBMCs, obtained from a glioma patient whose treatment included an IDH1 peptide vaccine. The CDR3 is CATSRDPSSYEQYF. In DNA form, the CDR3 reads TGTGCCACCAGCAGAGATCCTAGCTCCTACGAGCAGTACTTC.